The 20 T cell receptor beta chains below were found in one sample sequenced in a study of cytomegalovirus exposure and HLA in healthy donors. The PCR ran on 60 Vbeta and 13 Jbeta primers. This table comes from immunoSEQ multiplex PCR, and its TCRdb copy is limited to in-frame clones, with some not included. This table has more than 85,000 clones, over 80% appearing once. The sequencing sample was made of PBMCs. The receptor source for this set is a man between 25 and 39 years old in good health and CMV-seropositive.

J is TRBJ2-7 and V is TRBV15; D remains unclear. CDR1 and CDR2 from the germline V gene are LNHNV and YYDKDF (reference sequence). V dropped 0 bases and J dropped 6 bases, with 6 bases sitting between them. This CDR3 comprises 12 residues. Here the CDR3 reads CATSRDWSEQYF. CDR3 nucleotide sequence: TGTGCCACCAGCAGAGATTGGAGCGAGCAGTACTTC.

The genes are TRBV4-1 and TRBJ2-1, with D hard to call. Deletions cut 0 bases from V and 3 bases from J, with 3 bases between. The germline V gene has CDR1 MGHRA and CDR2 YSYEKL. This CDR3 has 13 amino acids. In DNA, the CDR3 is TGCGCCAGCAGCCAAGACCACTACAATGAGCAGTTCTTC. This codes for CASSQDHYNEQFF.

The table lists this clone with a count of one. The gene calls are TRBV6-5 and TRBJ2-3; 9 bases agree with TRBD2. The CDR3 sequence is 15 residues long. Germline-derived CDR1 and CDR2 are MNHEY and SVGAGI. Unmatched junction bases numbered 6, after V lost 7 bases and J lost 1 base. In nucleotides, the CDR3 is TGTGCCAGCACCTTAGCGGGGGCCCGCACAGATACGCAGTATTTT. It yields the protein CASTLAGARTDTQYF.

In its sample, this clone was seen a few times. The CDR3 nucleotides read TGTGCCAGTAGTTCCTGGGGACAGGGAGTTGGCAATCAGCCCCAGCATTTT. Translating gives CASSSWGQGVGNQPQHF. V and J are TRBV19 and TRBJ1-5; 9 positions agree with TRBD1. Germline values: CDR1 LNHDA, CDR2 SQIVND (reference sequence). J was trimmed by 2 bases and V by 5 bases; bases with no gene match: 10. There are 17 residues in the CDR3.

The chain carries TRBV6-5 and TRBJ1-4, with D possibly TRBD1 on 6 matching bases. CDR1 and CDR2 (germline): MNHEY, SVGAGI. V was trimmed by 5 bases and J by 8 bases, leaving 15 bases between them. There are 14 residues in the CDR3. For the CDR3, the DNA is TGTGCCAGCAGTCTTACAGGGTTTGACGAAAAACTGTTTTTT. This codes for CASSLTGFDEKLFF.

The rearrangement joins TRBV7-6 to TRBJ1-4; tentative D call: TRBD1 (6 bases). Germline lookup yields CDR1 SGHVS and CDR2 FNYEAQ. The CDR3 is made up of 14 amino acids. The V end lost 5 bases, the J end lost 5 bases, and 12 bases lay between the germline ends. The CDR3 DNA reads TGTGCCAGCAGCCACGGACAGATGAATGAAAAACTGTTTTTT. Amino acid sequence: CASSHGQMNEKLFF.

This chain connects TRBV2 to TRBJ1-5, with TRBD1 as a possible D gene (5 bases). V shed 3 bases and J shed 1 base, with 22 bases lying between them. Per germline, CDR1 SNHLY and CDR2 FYNNEI. The CDR3 runs to 19 residues. The CDR3: CASSDLGGYGSISNQPQHF. The DNA of the CDR3 is TGTGCCAGCAGTGATTTGGGGGGGTACGGCTCGATCAGCAATCAGCCCCAGCATTTT.

The chain recombines TRBV4-2 with TRBJ1-2, with TRBD1 matching 9 bases. The CDR3 covers 15 residues. Germline V gene data show CDR1 as LGHNA and CDR2 as YNFKEQ. With 2 bases clipped from V and 1 base from J, the junction kept 2 bases outside the gene matches. The CDR3 spells CASSQTGGLNYGYTF. The CDR3 bases are TGTGCCAGCAGCCAAACAGGGGGCCTTAACTATGGCTACACCTTC.

The chain uses TRBV6-5 and TRBJ2-3, with TRBD2 matching over 11 bases. Germline V gives CDR1 MNHEY, CDR2 SVGAGI. This CDR3 contains 15 residues. The V and J ends lost 8 bases and 7 bases, in that order; junction bases with no gene match: 11. As DNA, the CDR3 is TGTGCCAGCGGATCGGTAGCGGGGGGGCCGAATACGCAGTATTTT. It is translated as CASGSVAGGPNTQYF.

The chain recombines TRBV6-5 with TRBJ2-3; 8 bases align to TRBD1. The CDR3 consists of 15 residues. Germline lookup yields CDR1 MNHEY and CDR2 SVGAGI. Unmatched junction bases numbered 5, after V lost 4 bases and J lost 2 bases. CDR3 amino acids: CASSSDRGYTDTQYF. CDR3 coding DNA: TGTGCCAGCAGTTCTGACAGGGGATACACAGATACGCAGTATTTT.

A single count supports this clone. The chain recombines TRBV6-4 with TRBJ2-3; TRBD1 matches 9 bases. Trimming cost V 11 bases and J 5 bases; bases outside gene matches: 5. In germline, CDR1 is MRHNA, CDR2 SNTAGT. The CDR3 is made up of 12 amino acids. The CDR3 is CAGRQGGDTQYF. The CDR3 DNA follows: TGTGCCGGGAGACAGGGGGGAGATACGCAGTATTTT.

The J gene is TRBJ2-1, the V gene TRBV12-5; D gene ambiguous. The V gene's germline CDR1 is LGHNT and CDR2 FRNRAP. This CDR3 comprises 12 residues. Trimming shortened V by 6 bases and J by 6 bases, and 9 bases separated the two germline ends. Here the CDR3 reads CASGRQFNEQFF. In DNA, the CDR3 is TGTGCTAGTGGCCGCCAGTTCAATGAGCAGTTCTTC. Full variable domain (rest looked up from reference TRBV12-5 and TRBJ2-1): DARVTQTPRHKVTEMGQEVTMRCQPILGHNTVFWYRQTMMQGLELLAYFRNRAPLDDSGMPKDRFSAEMPDATLATLKIQPSEPRDSAVYFCASGRQFNEQFFGPGTRLTVL.

Only one count was recorded for this clone. The chain uses TRBV5-1 and TRBJ1-2; weak D call: TRBD1 (6 bases). The CDR3 runs to 14 residues. The germline V gene has CDR1 SGHRS and CDR2 YFSETQ. V lost 0 bases, J lost 5 bases, and 11 bases lay in between. CDR3 in amino acids: CASSLVDSSYGYTF. The CDR3 coding sequence is TGCGCCAGCAGCTTGGTGGACAGCTCTTATGGCTACACCTTC. Drawing the rest from reference TRBV5-1 and TRBJ1-2, the complete variable domain is KAGVTQTPRYLIKTRGQQVTLSCSPISGHRSVSWYQQTPGQGLQFLFEYFSETQRNKGNFPGRFSGRQFSNSRSEMNVSTLELGDSALYLCASSLVDSSYGYTFGSGTRLTVV.

V usage is TRBV29-1 and J usage is TRBJ1-4, with 8 nucleotides matching TRBD1. The J segment lost 7 bases and the V segment lost 6 bases, leaving 7 bases of the junction unmatched. This CDR3 contains 13 residues. Germline CDR1 is SQVTM and CDR2 is ANQGSEA. CDR3 region: CSVQGAFSEKLFF. The CDR3, as DNA: TGCAGCGTGCAGGGGGCGTTTAGTGAAAAACTGTTTTTT.

The V and J genes are TRBV19 and TRBJ1-2, with TRBD1 as a possible D gene (5 bases). This CDR3 comprises 15 residues. The ends were cut back, 3 bases at V and 3 bases at J, with 14 bases in the middle. CDR1 is LNHDA, CDR2 SQIVND, per germline (reference sequence). The CDR3, as DNA: TGTGCCAGTAGTATGGATCAGGGAAATTACTATGGCTACACCTTC. Translated, it gives CASSMDQGNYYGYTF.

This clone was observed a single time. This sequence joins TRBV7-8 and TRBJ2-2; D ambiguous. CDR3 length: 14 residues. The V and J ends lost 3 bases and 2 bases respectively, with 7 bases between them. Germline V gene lookup returns CDR1 SGHVS and CDR2 FQNEAQ. CDR3 nucleotide sequence: TGTGCCAGCAGCTTCGGTACCAACACCGGGGAGCTGTTTTTT. Residues: CASSFGTNTGELFF.

This rearrangement joins TRBV2 to TRBJ1-1; D may be TRBD1 (5 bases). The CDR3 contains 14 residues. Per the germline V gene, CDR1 is SNHLY and CDR2 is FYNNEI. V was cut by 7 bases and J by 4 bases, with 16 bases left in between. The CDR3 is CASTGGGGFTEAFF. Written as DNA, the CDR3 is TGTGCCAGCACCGGTGGGGGAGGGTTCACTGAAGCTTTCTTT.

CDR3 nucleotide sequence: TGCGCCAGCAGCCCTCCCCTGGGCTACGAGCAGTACTTC. Translated: CASSPPLGYEQYF. The chain links TRBV4-1 to TRBJ2-5; no clear D. The end of the DNA aligns better with TRBJ2-7, so the J call may be wrong. In germline, CDR1 is MGHRA, CDR2 YSYEKL. There are 13 residues in the CDR3.

The J gene is TRBJ1-2, the V gene TRBV28; 8 nucleotides line up with TRBD1. Per the germline V gene, CDR1 is MDHEN and CDR2 is SYDVKM. After removal of 8 bases from V and 4 bases from J, the junction contained 9 bases not matched to a gene. This CDR3 is 14 amino acids long. In DNA form, the CDR3 reads TGTGCCAGCGGGGGAACCGGGACAGGCTATGGCTACACCTTC. Protein sequence: CASGGTGTGYGYTF.

The rearrangement joins TRBV6-5 to TRBJ2-5; 8 positions agree with TRBD1. V was pared by 6 bases and J by 5 bases, with 8 bases of the junction left unmatched. Per germline, CDR1 MNHEY and CDR2 SVGAGI. CDR3 length: 14 residues. The CDR3 loop is CASRPQGAQETQYF. DNA of the CDR3: TGTGCCAGCAGGCCTCAGGGGGCGCAGGAGACCCAGTACTTC.